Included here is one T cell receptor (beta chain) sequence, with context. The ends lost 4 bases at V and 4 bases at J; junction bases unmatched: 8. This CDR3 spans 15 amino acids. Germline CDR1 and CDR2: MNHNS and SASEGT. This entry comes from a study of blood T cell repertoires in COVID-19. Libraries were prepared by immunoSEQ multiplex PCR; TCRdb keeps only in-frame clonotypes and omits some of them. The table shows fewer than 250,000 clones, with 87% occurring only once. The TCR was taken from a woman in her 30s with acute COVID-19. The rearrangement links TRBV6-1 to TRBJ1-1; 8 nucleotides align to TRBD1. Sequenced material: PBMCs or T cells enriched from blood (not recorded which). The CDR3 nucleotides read TGTGCCAGCAGTGTCAAACAGGGGGTGAGCACTGAAGCTTTCTTT. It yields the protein CASSVKQGVSTEAFF.